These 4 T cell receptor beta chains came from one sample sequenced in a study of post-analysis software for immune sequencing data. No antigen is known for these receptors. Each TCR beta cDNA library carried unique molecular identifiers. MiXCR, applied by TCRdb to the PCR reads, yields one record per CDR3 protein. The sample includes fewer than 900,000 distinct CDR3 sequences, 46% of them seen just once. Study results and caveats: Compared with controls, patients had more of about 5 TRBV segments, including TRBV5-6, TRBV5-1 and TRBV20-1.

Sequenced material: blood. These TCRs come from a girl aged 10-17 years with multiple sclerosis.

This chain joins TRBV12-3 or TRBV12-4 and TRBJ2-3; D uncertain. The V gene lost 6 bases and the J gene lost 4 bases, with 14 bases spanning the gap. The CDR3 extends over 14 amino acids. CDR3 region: CASSPDGWADTQYF. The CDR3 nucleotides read TGTGCCAGCAGCCCAGACGGGTGGGCAGATACGCAGTATTTT.

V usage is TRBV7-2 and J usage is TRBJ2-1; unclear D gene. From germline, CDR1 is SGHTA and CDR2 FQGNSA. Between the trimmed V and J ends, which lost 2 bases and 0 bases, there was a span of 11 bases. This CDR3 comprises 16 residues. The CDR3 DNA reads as TGTGCCAGCAGCTTAATTGGGTGGAGCTCCTACAATGAGCAGTTCTTC. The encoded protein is CASSLIGWSSYNEQFF.

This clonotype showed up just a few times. CDR3 loop: CSARLANEQFF. The DNA of the CDR3 is TGCAGCGCCCGACTAGCAAATGAGCAGTTCTTC. The chain carries TRBV29-1 and TRBJ2-1; 7 nucleotides line up with TRBD2. CDR3 size: 11 residues. Trimming removed 7 bases from V and 7 bases from J; junction bases left unmatched: 4. Germline V lookup: CDR1 SQVTM, CDR2 ANQGSEA.

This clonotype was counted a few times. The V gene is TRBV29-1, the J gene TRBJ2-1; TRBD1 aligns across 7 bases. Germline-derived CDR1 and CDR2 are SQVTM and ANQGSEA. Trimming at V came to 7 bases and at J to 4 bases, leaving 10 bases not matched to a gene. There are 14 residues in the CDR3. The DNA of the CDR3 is TGCAGCGGTATACCGGGACAGCCATACAATGAGCAGTTCTTC. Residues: CSGIPGQPYNEQFF.